This is a list of T cell receptor beta chains from one sample in a study of OX40 agonist ivuxolimab in advanced cancers. Profiled with immunoSEQ multiplex PCR; TCRdb holds only in-frame clones, not every one. The data contain approximately 99,000 clones, approximately 93% of them singletons. Sample: CD4+ or CD8+ T cells sorted from blood, taken in a trial of the OX40 agonist ivuxolimab. These receptors were taken from an adult with an advanced solid tumor such as melanoma, head and neck, liver or kidney cancer. The CDR3 runs from the conserved cysteine through the conserved F or W. D genes are given only for firm matches.

d_gene	v_gene	j_gene	CDR3aa
-	TRBV11-3	TRBJ2-3	CASSGIPNPDTQYF
TRBD2	TRBV4-2	TRBJ2-3	CASSQESGRRGDTQYF
TRBD1	TRBV7-6	TRBJ2-7	CASSLTQGAIGEQYF
-	TRBV7-6	TRBJ2-3	CASSDSGITDTQYF
-	TRBV30	TRBJ1-3	CACGPSGNTIYF
TRBD1	TRBV19	TRBJ1-2	CASSPDRGRSQGYTF
-	TRBV28	TRBJ2-7	CASSLQTGRRDEQYF
-	TRBV14	TRBJ1-5	CASSQGFQPQHF
TRBD1	TRBV9	TRBJ2-6	CASTLDRAGTGANVLTF
-	TRBV9	TRBJ2-2	CASSPGTVNTGELFF
-	TRBV28	TRBJ2-7	CASTPGGQPSPYEQYF
-	TRBV27	TRBJ1-2	CASSRSGVRNYGYTF
-	TRBV12-5	TRBJ2-3	CASGLFGKDPSKVQGSDTQYF
-	TRBV5-1	TRBJ1-2	CASSITENYGYTF